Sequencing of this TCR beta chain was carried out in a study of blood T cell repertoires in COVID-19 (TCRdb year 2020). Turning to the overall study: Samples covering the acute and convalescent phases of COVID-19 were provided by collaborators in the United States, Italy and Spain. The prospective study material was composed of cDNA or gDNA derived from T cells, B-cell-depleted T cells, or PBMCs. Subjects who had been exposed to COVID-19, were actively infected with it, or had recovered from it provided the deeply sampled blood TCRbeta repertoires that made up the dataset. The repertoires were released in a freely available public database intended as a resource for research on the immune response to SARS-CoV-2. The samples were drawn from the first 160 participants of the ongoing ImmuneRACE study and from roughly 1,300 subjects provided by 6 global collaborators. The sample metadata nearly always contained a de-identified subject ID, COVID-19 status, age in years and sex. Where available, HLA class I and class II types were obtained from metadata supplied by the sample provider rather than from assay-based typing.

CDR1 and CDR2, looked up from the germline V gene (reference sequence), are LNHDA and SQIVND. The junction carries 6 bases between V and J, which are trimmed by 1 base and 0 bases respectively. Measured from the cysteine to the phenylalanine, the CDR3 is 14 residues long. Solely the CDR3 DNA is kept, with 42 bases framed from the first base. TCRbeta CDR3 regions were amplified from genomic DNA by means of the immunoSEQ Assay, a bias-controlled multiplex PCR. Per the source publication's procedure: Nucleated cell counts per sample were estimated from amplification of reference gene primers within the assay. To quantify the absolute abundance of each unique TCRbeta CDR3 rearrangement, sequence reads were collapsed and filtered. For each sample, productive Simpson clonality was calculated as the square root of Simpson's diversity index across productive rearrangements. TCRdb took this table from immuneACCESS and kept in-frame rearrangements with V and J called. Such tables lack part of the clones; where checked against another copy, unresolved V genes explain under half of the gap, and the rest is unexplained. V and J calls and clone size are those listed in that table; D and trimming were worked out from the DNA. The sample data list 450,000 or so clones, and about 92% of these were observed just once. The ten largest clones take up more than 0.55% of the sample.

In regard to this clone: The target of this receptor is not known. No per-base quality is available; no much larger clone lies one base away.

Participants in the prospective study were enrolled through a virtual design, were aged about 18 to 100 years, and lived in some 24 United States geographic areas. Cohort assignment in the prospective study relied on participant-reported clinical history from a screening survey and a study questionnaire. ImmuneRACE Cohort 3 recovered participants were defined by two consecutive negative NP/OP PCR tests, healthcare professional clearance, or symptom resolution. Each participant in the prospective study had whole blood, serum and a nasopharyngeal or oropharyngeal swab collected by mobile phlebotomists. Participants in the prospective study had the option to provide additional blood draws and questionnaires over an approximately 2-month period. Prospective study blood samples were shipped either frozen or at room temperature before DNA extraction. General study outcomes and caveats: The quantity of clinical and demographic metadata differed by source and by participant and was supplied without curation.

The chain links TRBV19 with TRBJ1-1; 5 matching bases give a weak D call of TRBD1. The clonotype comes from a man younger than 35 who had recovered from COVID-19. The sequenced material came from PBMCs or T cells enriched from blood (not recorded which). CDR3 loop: CASSIGQMNTEAFF. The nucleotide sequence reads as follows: TGTGCCAGTAGTATAGGACAGATGAACACTGAAGCTTTCTTT.